This T cell receptor beta chain was documented in a study of graft-versus-host responses after intestinal transplantation. The overall study: Induction using anti-thymocyte globulin, followed by tacrolimus and steroids for 2 to 4 years, was given to all recipients.

Germline V CDR1 and CDR2: MNHNS, SASEGT. CDR3 length equals 14 residues. Trimming pared 8 bases from V and 3 bases from J, leaving 16 bases between. Overall study results and limits: Some patients had graft-donor T cell macrochimerism. In their allografts, the ratios of graft-versus-host to host-versus-graft T cell clones were high. Among recipient marrow samples, GvH clones were found; some appeared first in ileum or blood.

On this clone: Its antigen is still unknown.

Assay used: immunoSEQ multiplex PCR; TCRdb lists only in-frame clones, some missing. The data show about 50,000 clones, about 90% seen once. Sample: unstimulated CD4+ T cells sorted from spleen or lymph node cells, taken before transplant. This chain uses TRBV6-1 with TRBJ1-2, with D hard to call. This TCR was recovered from a human donor who was the organ donor for an intestinal transplant. The DNA of the CDR3 is TGTGCCAGCTCACCCGACATTTTCCACTATGGCTACACCTTC. It encodes CASSPDIFHYGYTF.